These T cell receptor beta chains were read from a single sample in a study of T cells in Graves' hyperthyroidism and ophthalmopathy. MiXCR was run by TCRdb on the multiplex PCR reads, yielding one entry per CDR3 protein. The sample lists 400,000 to 600,000 distinct CDR3 sequences, around 21% occurring once. Sequencing was done on a sample of blood. Receptor source: a man between 18 and 29 years old with Graves' hyperthyroidism. Both conserved end residues are trimmed from each CDR3. The order of the fields is J gene, V gene, D gene, CDR3 protein. D genes are given only for firm matches.

TRBJ1-1,TRBV19,-,ASNANLNTEAF
TRBJ1-3,TRBV6-1,-,ASTEGLSSGNTIY
TRBJ1-2,TRBV6-5,-,ASSYSGRGNYGYT
TRBJ1-5,TRBV10-3,TRBD1,AIRGQGLVHQPQH
TRBJ2-7,TRBV29-1,TRBD1,SVEWGDRETYEQY
TRBJ2-7,TRBV28,-,ASRNRAEDYEQY
TRBJ2-7,TRBV7-9,TRBD2,ASSSSGDPYEQY
TRBJ2-7,TRBV11-2,-,ASSGRTVYEQY
TRBJ2-7,TRBV5-5,-,ASSPDMTYYEQY
TRBJ2-5,TRBV6-1,TRBD2,ASSLAGAQETQY
TRBJ1-2,TRBV7-9,-,ASSYGTSAGYT
TRBJ1-5,TRBV6-1,-,ASSAGGAQPQH
TRBJ1-2,TRBV2,TRBD1,ASSDPDRAFYGYT
TRBJ2-7,TRBV6-1,-,ASSWRAQY
TRBJ2-5,TRBV2,TRBD2,ASSFTSEQETQY
TRBJ2-2,TRBV6-1,-,ASSTGRGNTGELF
TRBJ2-7,TRBV7-2,-,ASSIGFMYEQY
TRBJ2-7,TRBV7-8,TRBD1,ASSLTGNYEQY
TRBJ2-7,TRBV20-1,-,SARGGLSYEQY
TRBJ2-7,TRBV20-1,-,SAEHGPGYEQY
TRBJ2-7,TRBV12-5,TRBD1,ASGLGTTRQGEGEQY
TRBJ1-2,TRBV4-1,-,ASSQEVGPNEGYT
TRBJ1-1,TRBV28,-,ASSLPYGGEAF
TRBJ2-7,TRBV28,TRBD1,ASRHGQGTYEQY
TRBJ2-7,TRBV12-3/TRBV12-4,TRBD2,ASSPRGVSEQY
TRBJ1-3,TRBV2,-,ASRGGPGDTIY
TRBJ2-7,TRBV4-1,TRBD1,ASSHSGTGGEQY
TRBJ1-3,TRBV19,-,ASSITQLSGNTIY
TRBJ1-3,TRBV29-1,-,SGSSGNTIY
TRBJ1-2,TRBV12-3/TRBV12-4,TRBD1,ASSPMDRVVGYT
TRBJ1-5,TRBV20-1,-,SARDPGFSNQPQH
TRBJ2-4,TRBV11-2,-,ASSSGNKNIQY
TRBJ2-5,TRBV6-2/TRBV6-3,-,ASTGGAHRQETQY
TRBJ1-1,TRBV6-1,-,ASSPPGRGTEAF
TRBJ2-2,TRBV20-1,TRBD1,SARSWDRVTGELF
TRBJ1-3,TRBV12-3/TRBV12-4,-,ASSPQGWGFGNTIY
TRBJ1-5,TRBV6-2/TRBV6-3,TRBD1,ASSYLSFGQGYNQPQH
TRBJ1-1,TRBV6-4,-,ASSPGGFDEAF
TRBJ2-2,TRBV12-3/TRBV12-4,-,ASSRLVRPLNTGELF
TRBJ2-6,TRBV2,-,ASGTSGANVLT
TRBJ2-7,TRBV10-3,-,AISLGSRYEQY
TRBJ1-6,TRBV28,-,ASSFAGVNNSPLH
TRBJ2-3,TRBV6-1,-,ASSRTITDTQY
TRBJ2-5,TRBV10-3,-,AISEFVGSGETQY
TRBJ2-7,TRBV5-1,TRBD1,ASSLGDRDSYEQY
TRBJ2-7,TRBV19,-,ASSMIFGIATYEQY
TRBJ2-2,TRBV6-2/TRBV6-3,TRBD1,ASIPGQGFLRGGELF
TRBJ1-5,TRBV19,TRBD1,ASSRRGQGARSNQPQH
TRBJ1-1,TRBV18,-,ASSSPGDLNTEAF
TRBJ2-7,TRBV4-1,-,ASSAHRSYEQY
TRBJ2-7,TRBV25-1,-,ASSELGVYEQY
TRBJ1-2,TRBV30,-,AWREAGFYGYT
TRBJ2-4,TRBV6-1,TRBD2,ASTGGLAGAIGVNIQY